The 8 T cell receptor beta chains below all came from one sample that was sequenced in a study of blood T cell repertoires in COVID-19. TCRdb's table, derived via immunoSEQ multiplex PCR, lists solely in-frame clones and lacks some. The sample has about 250,000 clones, 80% to 85% seen once; the top ten hold approximately 4.8%. The sequencing sample was made of peripheral blood. All receptors derive from a man aged 50-60 years with active or convalescent COVID-19.

This chain joins TRBV6-1 and TRBJ1-6; 7 bases are a match to TRBD1. Per germline, CDR1 MNHNS and CDR2 SASEGT. The CDR3 has 16 amino acids. The ends lost 0 bases at V and 2 bases at J; junction bases unmatched: 1. The CDR3 reads CASSEAQGAYNSPLHF. The CDR3 nucleotides read TGTGCCAGCAGTGAAGCCCAGGGGGCCTATAATTCACCCCTCCACTTT.

This chain uses TRBV7-8 with TRBJ2-7, with D uncertain. Trimming left V 5 bases short and J 2 bases short, with 7 bases between. This CDR3 has 12 residues. Germline V gene data show CDR1 as SGHVS and CDR2 as FQNEAQ. Here the CDR3 DNA reads TGTGCCAGCAGCGTAGACACCTACGAGCAGTACTTC. This translates into CASSVDTYEQYF.

CDR3 coding DNA: TGTGCCAGCACCCTACCCGGGACACGTGGGTCCTACGAGCAGTACTTC. Translation gives CASTLPGTRGSYEQYF. The genes are TRBV28 and TRBJ2-7; tentatively, D is TRBD1 (6 bases). Trimming pared 7 bases from V and 1 base from J, leaving 20 bases between. The germline gives CDR1 MDHEN, CDR2 SYDVKM. The CDR3 totals 16 residues.

The rearrangement links TRBV6-1 to TRBJ2-1; TRBD1 is a possible D gene (5 bases). Trimming took 0 bases from V and 1 from J, leaving 10 bases between them. The germline CDR1 and CDR2 sequences are MNHNS and SASEGT. This CDR3 has 16 residues. CDR3 sequence reads: CASSEAFRGSYNEQFF. The CDR3 coding sequence is TGTGCCAGCAGTGAAGCGTTTAGGGGTTCCTACAATGAGCAGTTCTTC.

The V gene is TRBV2, the J gene TRBJ2-3; 8 nucleotides line up with TRBD2. CDR1 and CDR2 (germline): SNHLY, FYNNEI. J was trimmed by 3 bases and V by 6 bases; bases with no gene match: 8. The CDR3 consists of 15 residues. The DNA for the CDR3 is TGTGCCAGCAGCGGTTGGTCGGGGGGGACAGATACGCAGTATTTT. This sequence encodes CASSGWSGGTDTQYF. Based on the CDR3 plus reference TRBV2 and TRBJ2-3, the full variable domain is EPEVTQTPSHQVTQMGQEVILRCVPISNHLYFYWYRQILGQKVEFLVSFYNNEISEKSEIFDDQFSVERPDGSNFTLKIRSTKLEDSAMYFCASSGWSGGTDTQYFGPGTRLTVL.

The J gene is TRBJ2-3, the V gene TRBV6-4, with 8 positions matching TRBD2. Germline lookup yields CDR1 MRHNA and CDR2 SNTAGT. Trimming at V came to 2 bases and at J to 2 bases, leaving 3 bases not matched to a gene. This CDR3 contains 15 residues. The CDR3 is CASSDRRGDTDTQYF. CDR3 DNA: TGTGCCAGCAGTGACAGGCGGGGGGACACAGATACGCAGTATTTT.

A remark on this clone: The sample has other DNA sequences that encode this CDR3 too. This sequence joins TRBV5-1 and TRBJ1-2, with a tentative D call TRBD1 (6 bases). Trimming removed 0 bases from V and 2 bases from J, with 8 bases in between. CDR1 and CDR2 (germline): SGHRS, YFSETQ. The CDR3 covers 14 residues. As DNA, the CDR3 is TGCGCCAGCAGCTTGGCCGGACAGAACTATGGCTACACCTTC. It encodes CASSLAGQNYGYTF.

The V and J genes are TRBV5-1 and TRBJ1-4; TRBD1 agrees at 7 bases. Germline trimming cut 4 bases from V and 0 bases from J; bases unmatched to any gene: 9. The CDR3 has 17 residues. Germline loops: CDR1 SGHRS, CDR2 YFSETQ. DNA for the CDR3: TGCGCCAGCAGCACGGACAGGCGCCCGCCAACTAATGAAAAACTGTTTTTT. It is translated as CASSTDRRPPTNEKLFF.